These T cell receptor beta chains were read from a single sample in a study of blood T cell repertoires in COVID-19. TCRdb's table, derived via immunoSEQ multiplex PCR, lists solely in-frame clones and lacks some. The table has approximately 200,000 clones, around 85% seen once. The sample comprised peripheral blood. The receptors were sampled from a woman aged 50 to 65 with acute or convalescent COVID-19. Both conserved end residues are part of each CDR3. D genes are given only for firm matches. Size values are once, few and many counts, or a class for expanded clones, and some rows have none.

TRBV5-5,.,.,TRBJ1-5,TGTGCCAGCAGCTCCCGGGGGTGGCCCCAGCATTTT,CASSSRGWPQHF
TRBV6-5,.,.,TRBJ2-1,TGTGCCAGCAGCCGAACAGGTCCGTTCTCCAATGAGCAGTTCTTC,CASSRTGPFSNEQFF
TRBV13,TRBD2,few,TRBJ2-3,TGTGCCAGCAGCTCGGGAGGGCGCAGCACAGATACGCAGTATTTT,CASSSGGRSTDTQYF
TRBV19,TRBD2,few,TRBJ2-7,TGTGCCAGTAGGCGACTAGCGGGGGACTCCTACGAGCAGTACTTC,CASRRLAGDSYEQYF
TRBV28,TRBD1,.,TRBJ1-2,TGTGCCAGCAGCCGACAGGGGGGCTCCTATGGCTACACCTTC,CASSRQGGSYGYTF
TRBV18,.,.,TRBJ2-3,TGTGCCAGCTCACTTCGGGGTACTAGCACAGATACGCAGTATTTT,CASSLRGTSTDTQYF
TRBV19,.,.,TRBJ1-1,TGTGCCAGTAGATTAGCCGTCGGGGGTAACACTGAAGCTTTCTTT,CASRLAVGGNTEAFF
TRBV28,.,.,TRBJ1-1,TGTGCCAGCAGCTATACAGAGCTAAACACTGAAGCTTTCTTT,CASSYTELNTEAFF
TRBV18,.,.,TRBJ1-5,TGTGCCAGCTCACCAGAGGCACAGGTCCTTAATCAGCCCCAGCATTTT,CASSPEAQVLNQPQHF
TRBV19,TRBD2,.,TRBJ2-5,TGTGCCAGTACTAAGCGGGAGGATCCCCAAGAGACCCAGTACTTC,CASTKREDPQETQYF
TRBV28,.,.,TRBJ1-2,TGTGCCAGCGGAGGGGACCTCCGGGGCTACACCTTC,CASGGDLRGYTF
TRBV7-9,TRBD2,.,TRBJ2-1,TGTGCCAGCAGCCTAGGCCCGGGACTAGCGGGAGGCAATGAGCAGTTCTTC,CASSLGPGLAGGNEQFF
TRBV15,.,.,TRBJ2-7,TGTGCCACCAGCAGAGATCTCCAGGCGGAGCAGTACTTC,CATSRDLQAEQYF
TRBV18,.,.,TRBJ1-5,TGTGCCAGCTCGCGATCCGACGGAGAAAATCAGCCCCAGCATTTT,CASSRSDGENQPQHF
TRBV6-5,.,.,TRBJ2-7,TGTGCCAGCAGTCGCGGCCGCGAGCAGTACTTC,CASSRGREQYF
TRBV6-5,.,.,TRBJ2-3,TGTGCCAGCAGCCGGGGGGATACGCAGTATTTT,CASSRGDTQYF
TRBV3-1/TRBV3-2,TRBD1,.,TRBJ1-2,TGTGCCAGCAGCCAGACCGACAGGGCACCTAACTATGGCTACACCTTC,CASSQTDRAPNYGYTF
TRBV6-5,.,.,TRBJ1-6,TGTGCCAGCGGCAGCCGAACAGGGTCGAATTCACCCCTCCACTTT,CASGSRTGSNSPLHF
TRBV28,.,.,TRBJ1-2,TGTGCCAGCAGATTCCTGGCAGGCAACTATGGCTACACCTTC,CASRFLAGNYGYTF
TRBV6-1,.,.,TRBJ2-5,TGTGCCAGCAGTGAAGGGGGGAGCGGGGAGACCCAGTACTTC,CASSEGGSGETQYF
TRBV27,TRBD2,.,TRBJ2-1,TGTGCCAGCAGTCCCTCCACGACTAGCGGGGGTTACAATGAGCAGTTCTTC,CASSPSTTSGGYNEQFF
TRBV3-1/TRBV3-2,.,.,TRBJ2-6,TGTGCCAGCTCAGCCGGACTCTCTGGGGCCAACGTCCTGACTTTC,CASSAGLSGANVLTF
TRBV19,TRBD1,.,TRBJ1-5,TGTGCCAGTAGTTCGACAGGGAGGATCAATCAGCCCCAGCATTTT,CASSSTGRINQPQHF
TRBV7-2,TRBD2,.,TRBJ2-4,TGTGCCAGCAGCGGGGGTCCTAGCGGGATAATTGGCAAAAACATTCAGTACTTC,CASSGGPSGIIGKNIQYF
TRBV30,TRBD2,.,TRBJ2-1,TGTGCCTGGAGCGGGGCGGGAGGGCCCATAGGCTCTAATGAGCAGTTCTTC,CAWSGAGGPIGSNEQFF
TRBV2,.,.,TRBJ1-2,TGTGCCAGCAGCGACACCATCATCCCTAACTATGGCTACACCTTC,CASSDTIIPNYGYTF
TRBV3-1/TRBV3-2,TRBD2,.,TRBJ2-2,TGTGCCAGCAGCCTGGGACTAGCTGGAACCACCGGGGAGCTGTTTTTT,CASSLGLAGTTGELFF
TRBV7-2,.,.,TRBJ1-2,TGTGCCAGCAGCTTAGCAAGGACAGCGTCCGGCTACACCTTC,CASSLARTASGYTF
TRBV7-2,TRBD2,.,TRBJ2-1,TGTGCCAGCAGCTCTTCACGAGCGGGAGGCTCCTACAATGAGCAGTTCTTC,CASSSSRAGGSYNEQFF
TRBV29-1,.,.,TRBJ2-7,TGCAGCGTTGAGGGGCACAGCTCCTACGAGCAGTACTTC,CSVEGHSSYEQYF
TRBV5-6,TRBD2,.,TRBJ2-7,TGTGCCAGCCGGGGGAGCGGGAGAGCCTACGAGCAGTACTTC,CASRGSGRAYEQYF
TRBV18,TRBD1,once,TRBJ1-2,TGTGCCACCTCGGGAACGGGACAGGGACAAGGCTACACCTTC,CATSGTGQGQGYTF
TRBV19,TRBD1,few,TRBJ1-5,TGTGCCAGTAGGGACAGGGGCTTTCAGCCCCAGCATTTT,CASRDRGFQPQHF
TRBV7-2,TRBD2,.,TRBJ2-7,TGTGCCAGCAGCTCGACTAGCGGGAGGGCCCACGAGCAGTACTTC,CASSSTSGRAHEQYF
TRBV14,TRBD2,.,TRBJ2-7,TGTGCCAGCAGCTCAGTCAGCGGGGGGATCGGCGAGCAGTACTTC,CASSSVSGGIGEQYF
TRBV7-2,.,.,TRBJ2-2,TGTGCCAGCAGCCTCCAACGGGTGAACACCGGGGAGCTGTTTTTT,CASSLQRVNTGELFF
TRBV28,.,.,TRBJ1-1,TGTGCCAGCAGTTTAAAGCAGGGTCGGACTGAAGCTTTCTTT,CASSLKQGRTEAFF
TRBV19,TRBD1,.,TRBJ1-5,TGTGCCAGTAGTATCGGTCGGGACAGGAGTCAGCCCCAGCATTTT,CASSIGRDRSQPQHF
TRBV5-5,.,few,TRBJ1-4,TGTGCCAGCAGCTTGGGCTCGGTTACGTCTAATGAAAAACTGTTTTTT,CASSLGSVTSNEKLFF
TRBV25-1,TRBD1,.,TRBJ1-1,TGTGCCAGCAGTGGGACAGGGGGGTCGGGCACTGAAGCTTTCTTT,CASSGTGGSGTEAFF
TRBV6-5,TRBD2,.,TRBJ2-7,TGTGCCAGCGGCGCTAGCGGAGACTACGAGCAGTACTTC,CASGASGDYEQYF
TRBV11-2,TRBD1,.,TRBJ2-7,TGTGCCAGCAGCCCGGACAGGCACTACGAGCAGTACTTC,CASSPDRHYEQYF
TRBV28,.,.,TRBJ1-3,TGTGCCAGCATGGCGGGTGTCACCATATATTTT,CASMAGVTIYF
TRBV29-1,.,.,TRBJ1-1,TGCAGCCACAACGACCAGGGCGTAATGAACACTGAAGCTTTCTTT,CSHNDQGVMNTEAFF
TRBV7-2,.,.,TRBJ2-1,TGTGCCAGCAGCCCGGACAGGGAGGGATACAATGAGCAGTTCTTC,CASSPDREGYNEQFF